This T cell receptor (beta chain) was identified in a study of glioma-infiltrating T cells. Study conclusions and caveats: Gliomas, especially low-grade, showed above-expected tissue-blood divergence; non-neoplastic patients showed below.

Worth noting for this clonotype: Its target is unknown.

Using RNA template, CDR3s of TCR alpha and beta were amplified with iRepertoire arm-PCR. For one-step reverse transcription and amplification, roughly 95-400 ng of tissue mRNA or PBMC total RNA was used. A single record per CDR3 protein comes from TCRdb applying MiXCR to the multiplex PCR reads. In the table there are around 90,000 distinct CDR3 sequences, around 37% of which are singletons. The TCR was taken from a human donor with low-grade glioma or glioblastoma, undergoing nonglioma brain surgery, or in good health (not recorded which). The source material was glioma tissue, nonneoplastic brain tissue, or PBMCs (not recorded which).

The CDR3 sequence: CSARDGGGAGETQYF. DNA for the CDR3: TGCAGTGCTAGAGACGGCGGGGGGGCCGGAGAGACCCAGTACTTC. The chain combines TRBV20-1 with TRBJ2-5, with 9 bases fitting TRBD2. Germline CDR1 is DFQATT and CDR2 is SNEGSKA (reference sequence). There are 15 residues in the CDR3. J gave up 4 bases and V 0 bases, and 6 bases lay outside the gene matches.